Included here is one T cell receptor beta chain sequence, with context. The sample comes from a study of OX40 agonist ivuxolimab in advanced cancers. Germline V gene sequence: CDR1 MNHNS, CDR2 SASEGT. V gave up 8 bases and J gave up 16 bases, with 15 bases separating them. CDR3 length equals 10 residues. TCRdb keeps only in-frame clones here, not all; method: immunoSEQ multiplex PCR. There are some 57,000 clones in the sample; nearly 85% occur only once, and approximately 4.1% lies in the top ten. Sequencing was performed on CD4+ or CD8+ T cells sorted from blood, taken in a trial of the OX40 agonist ivuxolimab. The receptor was isolated from an adult with an advanced solid tumor such as melanoma, head and neck, liver or kidney cancer. V gene TRBV6-1 combines with J gene TRBJ1-3; TRBD1 is a possible D gene (5 bases). The CDR3: CASAGPPRYF. The CDR3 nucleotides are TGTGCCAGCGCGGGACCGCCTAGGTATTTT.